This TCR beta chain was recovered during a study of early T cells in non-severe SARS-CoV-2 infection. General study results and limits: VDJdb matching, biased toward anti-spike CD8 responses, missed private and CD4 specificities.

cDNA molecules, individually, were tagged with unique molecular identifiers. TCRdb ran MiXCR on the 5' RACE reads and lists one entry per CDR3 protein. The table lists about 77,000 distinct CDR3 sequences, around 8.7% of them singletons. Germline-derived CDR1 and CDR2 are PRHDT and FYEKMQ (reference sequence). The CDR3 contains 15 residues. V lost 0 bases and J lost 6; bases outside the gene matches: 5. This clonotype showed up many times. As yet, its antigen is unknown. Sequencing was carried out using whole blood. The receptor's source is an adult who was a healthcare worker with PCR-confirmed SARS-CoV-2 infection or an uninfected control (not recorded which). The gene calls are TRBV13 and TRBJ2-1; 7 nucleotides agree with TRBD2. CDR3 residues: CASSLGRASGNEQFF. CDR3 coding DNA: TGTGCCAGCAGCTTAGGCAGAGCTAGCGGCAATGAGCAGTTCTTC.